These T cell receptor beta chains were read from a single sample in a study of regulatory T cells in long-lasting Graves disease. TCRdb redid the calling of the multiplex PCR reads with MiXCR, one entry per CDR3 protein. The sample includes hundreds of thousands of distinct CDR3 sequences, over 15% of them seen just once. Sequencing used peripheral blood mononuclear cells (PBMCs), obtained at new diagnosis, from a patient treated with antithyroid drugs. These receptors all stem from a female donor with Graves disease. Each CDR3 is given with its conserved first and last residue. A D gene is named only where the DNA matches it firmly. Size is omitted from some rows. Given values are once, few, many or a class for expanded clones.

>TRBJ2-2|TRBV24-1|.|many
TGTGCCACCAGTGATAGTAGAAGCATCACCGGGGAGCTGTTTTTT
CATSDSRSITGELFF
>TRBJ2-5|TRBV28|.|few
TGTGCCAGCAGTTTACGGAGGGGTGGGGGTGAGACCCAGTACTTC
CASSLRRGGGETQYF
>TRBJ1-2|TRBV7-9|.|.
TGTGCCAGCAGCCCCCGAGGAGGCTTTTATGGCTACACCTTC
CASSPRGGFYGYTF
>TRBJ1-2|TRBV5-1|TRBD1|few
TGCGCCAGCAGCACCAACGGACAGGGTGTGTGGGGCTACACCTTC
CASSTNGQGVWGYTF
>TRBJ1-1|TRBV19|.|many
TGTGCCAGTAGTACAGGCCTGCGGATTATGAACACTGAAGCTTTCTTT
CASSTGLRIMNTEAFF
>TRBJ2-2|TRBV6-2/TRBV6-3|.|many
TGTGCCAGCACAGAGGCCGGGGAGCTGTTTTTT
CASTEAGELFF
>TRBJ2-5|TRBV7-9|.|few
TGTGCCAGCAGCCACCCTAGCGCACGAGAGACCCAGTACTTC
CASSHPSARETQYF
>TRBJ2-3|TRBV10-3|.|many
TGTGCCATCAGTGAGTACACGGGAGTGAACACAGATACGCAGTATTTT
CAISEYTGVNTDTQYF
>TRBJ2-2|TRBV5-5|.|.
TGTGCCAGCAGCTTGAAGGGAGCGGGCACCGGGGAGCTGTTTTTT
CASSLKGAGTGELFF
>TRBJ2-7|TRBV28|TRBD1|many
TGTGCCAGCAGTGCTCTCCGACAGGGGGCAGGGGAGCAGTACTTC
CASSALRQGAGEQYF
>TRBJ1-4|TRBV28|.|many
TGTGCCAGCAGTTTGGTAGGGCACCTTGGGGAAAAACTGTTTTTT
CASSLVGHLGEKLFF
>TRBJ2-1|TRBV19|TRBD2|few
TGTGCCAGTAGTATAGTGGCGGGAGGGAGGAACAATGAGCAGTTCTTC
CASSIVAGGRNNEQFF
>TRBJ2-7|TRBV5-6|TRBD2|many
TGTGCCAGCAGCATTCGACTAGCGGGAGTTATATCCTACGAGCAGTACTTC
CASSIRLAGVISYEQYF
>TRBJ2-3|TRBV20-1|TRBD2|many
TGCAGTGCTAGTTTCCTAGCGGGAGGCACAGATACGCAGTATTTT
CSASFLAGGTDTQYF
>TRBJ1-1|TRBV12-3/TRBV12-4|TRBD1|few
TGTGCCAGCACCAACAGGGGGCTTACTGAAGCTTTCTTT
CASTNRGLTEAFF
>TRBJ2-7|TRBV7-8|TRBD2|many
TGTGCCAGCAGGCTAAGCGGGAGTACCTACGAGCAGTACTTC
CASRLSGSTYEQYF
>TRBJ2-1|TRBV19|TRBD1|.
TGTGCCAGTAGTTCGGGACAGAACTCCTACAATGAGCAGTTCTTC
CASSSGQNSYNEQFF
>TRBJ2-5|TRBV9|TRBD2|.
TGTGCCAGCAGCGTAGCCGGCTCTAGCGGTCAAGAGACCCAGTACTTC
CASSVAGSSGQETQYF
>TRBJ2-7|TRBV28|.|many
TGTGCCAGCAGTTTAGGGGTGACATCCCCCTCCTACGAGCAGTACTTC
CASSLGVTSPSYEQYF
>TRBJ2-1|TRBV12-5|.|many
TGTGCTAGTGGTTCCGTAGCGGATAATGAGCAGTTCTTC
CASGSVADNEQFF
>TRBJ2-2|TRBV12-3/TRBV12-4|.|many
TGTGCCAGCAGCTTAACGGGCGGGAACACCGGGGAGCTGTTTTTT
CASSLTGGNTGELFF
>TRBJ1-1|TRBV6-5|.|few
TGTGCCAGCAGTTATCCCGCTGGGGGGGGGAGAGAGGCTGAAGCTTCCTTT
CASSYPAGGGREAEASF